The T cell receptor (beta chain) described here comes from a study of T cells in tuberculosis. Study details: CD1B tetramers identified T cells specific for mycobacterial lipid GMM. Findings and caveats of the study: Low-affinity CD1B-GMM tetramer-binding T cells may have been missed.

Sorting used thawed, overnight-rested PBMC stained with anti-CD3, a viability dye and GMM-loaded CD1B tetramer. C32 glucose monomycolate from Rhodococcus equi was loaded onto the CD1B tetramers. Each donor contributed some 100,000 sorted tetramer-negative cells. CDR3 length: 16 amino acids. V lost 7 bases, J lost 2 bases, and 18 bases lay in between. CDR1 is SNHLY and CDR2 is FYNNEI in the germline V gene. Chain pairing is unknown; alpha and beta were sequenced separately. The assay was immunoSEQ multiplex PCR, and TCRdb's table has in-frame clones only and misses some. The table records 60,000 or so clones, approximately 80% of them present only once.

V and J are TRBV2 and TRBJ2-1, with a weak D call TRBD1 (6 bases). The TCR originated in an adult woman with latent tuberculosis. Input material: CD1b-GMM tetramer-negative cells sorted from PBMCs. This chain's CDR3 is CASKEVIGGAYNEQFF. The CDR3 DNA is TGTGCCAGCAAAGAGGTAATAGGGGGAGCCTACAATGAGCAGTTCTTC.